The next 23 T cell receptor beta chains were all read from a single sample in a study of T cells in localized non-small cell lung cancer. Profiled with immunoSEQ multiplex PCR; TCRdb holds only in-frame clones, not every one. The sample lists about 6,100 clones, around 40% occurring once. The starting material was lung tumor tissue, obtained before any cancer treatment. The source is a man aged 40-75 years with stage III lung adenocarcinoma.

This chain uses TRBV30 with TRBJ1-2; the D is unclear. The V gene's germline CDR1 is GTSNPN and CDR2 SVGIG (reference sequence). The CDR3 covers 11 residues. Trimming shortened V by 3 bases and J by 8 bases, and 10 bases separated the two germline ends. CDR3 coding DNA: TGTGCCTGGAGGGAAGGATGGGGCTACACCTTC. Protein sequence: CAWREGWGYTF.

This clone was counted only a few times. The rearrangement links TRBV6-8 to TRBJ2-7; the match to TRBD2 covers 7 bases. With V trimmed by 5 bases and J by 4 bases, 5 bases remained unmatched. CDR1 and CDR2 from the germline V gene are MNHGY and SAAAGT. The length of the CDR3 is 13 residues. CDR3: CASSQTSRYEQYF. The CDR3, as DNA: TGTGCCAGCAGTCAGACTAGCAGGTACGAGCAGTACTTC.

The chain couples TRBV19 to TRBJ1-1, with TRBD1 as a possible D gene (6 bases). This CDR3 is built from 14 residues. V was clipped by 5 bases and J by 1 base, with 11 bases between them. Germline assignment: CDR1 LNHDA and CDR2 SQIVND (reference sequence). CDR3 bases: TGTGCCAGTAGTCCGGGCAGGGGGAACACTGAAGCTTTCTTT. This encodes CASSPGRGNTEAFF.

This chain links TRBV18 with TRBJ2-5, with 8 bases matching TRBD2. This CDR3 comprises 14 residues. Germline CDR1 and CDR2: KGHSH and LQKENI. Trimming at V came to 6 bases and at J to 5 bases, leaving 8 bases not matched to a gene. The CDR3 protein is CASSLTSGQETQYF. CDR3 sequence (DNA): TGTGCCAGCTCCCTAACTAGCGGCCAGGAGACCCAGTACTTC.

This rearrangement joins TRBV6-7 to TRBJ1-2, with TRBD1 matching 7 bases. TRBV6-7 counts as an open reading frame of uncertain function. The CDR3 length is 17 residues. The ends lost 6 bases at V and 4 bases at J; junction bases unmatched: 17. CDR3 sequence (DNA): TGTGCCAGCAGACCCGGACAGGAAAGAGGGGCCAGCTATGGCTACACCTTC. This gives the protein CASRPGQERGASYGYTF.

This clone was picked up one time. The J gene is TRBJ1-4, the V gene TRBV5-1; D is possibly TRBD1 (5 bases). The CDR3 has 15 residues. V was shortened by 4 bases and J by 4 bases, with 14 bases between the two germline ends. Germline CDR1 SGHRS, CDR2 YFSETQ. Written as DNA, the CDR3 is TGCGCCAGCAGCCCCCAGGGTCAGAATAATGAAAAACTGTTTTTT. Its protein is CASSPQGQNNEKLFF.

The CDR3 DNA reads as TGCAGCGTCCGACAGGGGGACACTGAAGCTTTCTTT. As protein: CSVRQGDTEAFF. The chain has TRBV29-1 and TRBJ1-1; 9 bases are a match to TRBD1. This CDR3 has 12 amino acids. With V trimmed by 6 bases and J by 3 bases, 2 bases remained unmatched. Germline lookup yields CDR1 SQVTM and CDR2 ANQGSEA.

The chain carries TRBV6-8 and TRBJ1-1, with 7 bases matching TRBD1. Per germline, CDR1 MNHGY and CDR2 SAAAGT. V lost 6 bases and J lost 11; bases outside the gene matches: 9. The CDR3 totals 12 residues. CDR3 protein: CASRLYRGGAFF. CDR3 sequence (DNA): TGTGCCAGCAGGTTATACAGGGGAGGCGCTTTCTTT.

The V call is TRBV19, the J call TRBJ1-2; D is ambiguous. Germline V gene lookup returns CDR1 LNHDA and CDR2 SQIVND (reference sequence). The CDR3 runs to 16 residues. Trimming took off 6 bases at V and 1 base at J, with 18 bases between the two ends. CDR3 region: CASSVRQQTFNYGYTF. CDR3 DNA: TGTGCCAGTAGCGTACGGCAGCAGACCTTTAACTATGGCTACACCTTC.

The chain couples TRBV29-1 to TRBJ1-2, with 7 bases aligning to TRBD1. Germline V gene lookup returns CDR1 SQVTM and CDR2 ANQGSEA. Germline trimming cut 7 bases from V and 3 bases from J; bases unmatched to any gene: 5. This CDR3 is 12 amino acids long. CDR3 sequence: CSAYDRDYGYTF. Here the CDR3 DNA reads TGCAGCGCCTACGACAGGGACTATGGCTACACCTTC.

This clone was observed a few times. The V call is TRBV9, the J call TRBJ1-4, with TRBD1 identical over 8 bases. Germline values: CDR1 SGDLS, CDR2 YYNGEE. The CDR3 contains 14 residues. V was clipped by 3 bases and J by 8 bases; unmatched bases: 6. The CDR3 here is CASSATGAGEKLFF. DNA for the CDR3: TGTGCCAGCAGCGCGACAGGGGCGGGAGAAAAACTGTTTTTT.

The chain joins TRBV6-8 to TRBJ1-6, with 8 bases lining up with TRBD1. From germline, CDR1 is MNHGY and CDR2 SAAAGT. This CDR3 spans 13 amino acids. With V trimmed by 6 bases and J by 9 bases, 4 bases remained unmatched. The DNA for the CDR3 is TGTGCCAGCAGCGGACAGGGCGGTTCACCCCTCCACTTT. This sequence encodes CASSGQGGSPLHF.

This clone occurred a few times. The genes are TRBV29-1 and TRBJ2-3; 8 bases are a match to TRBD2. The junction had 3 bases not matched to a gene; V was cut back by 3 bases and J by 4 bases. The CDR3 runs 13 residues. The germline CDR1 and CDR2 sequences are SQVTM and ANQGSEA. CDR3 nucleotides: TGCAGCGTTGACCTAGCGGGTTCAGATACGCAGTATTTT. Protein sequence: CSVDLAGSDTQYF.

The genes are TRBV19 and TRBJ1-5; TRBD1 matches at 11 bases. This CDR3 is built from 14 residues. The J segment lost 6 bases and the V segment lost 5 bases, leaving 3 bases of the junction unmatched. In germline, CDR1 is LNHDA, CDR2 SQIVND (reference sequence). Here the CDR3 DNA reads TGTGCCAGTAGTCTCGGGACAGGGGGTCAGCCCCAGCATTTT. Translated, it gives CASSLGTGGQPQHF.

V is TRBV9 and J is TRBJ2-1; 10 bases are shared with TRBD2. There are 15 residues in the CDR3. Germline CDR1 and CDR2: SGDLS and YYNGEE. After removal of 0 bases from V and 9 bases from J, the junction contained 6 bases not matched to a gene. The CDR3 DNA follows: TGTGCCAGCAGCGTAGAGGCTAGCGGGAGTCTTGAGCAGTTCTTC. Its translation: CASSVEASGSLEQFF.

The genes are TRBV19 and TRBJ1-3, with D unclear. Germline assignment: CDR1 LNHDA and CDR2 SQIVND (reference sequence). Between the trimmed V and J ends, which lost 2 bases and 4 bases, there was a span of 9 bases. The CDR3 runs to 14 residues. For the CDR3, the DNA is TGTGCCAGTAGTATAAAGGGTTTCGGAAACACCATATATTTT. It yields the protein CASSIKGFGNTIYF.

In this sample, this clone turned up once. This sequence joins TRBV14 and TRBJ2-1; 9 bases line up with TRBD2. V shed 1 base and J 7 bases; nucleotides not matched to a gene: 17. This CDR3 contains 19 residues. Germline-derived CDR1 and CDR2 are SGHDN and FVKESK. The CDR3 spells CASSQALAGRGGIYNEQFF. In DNA form, the CDR3 reads TGTGCCAGCAGCCAAGCGCTAGCGGGGAGAGGAGGAATCTATAATGAGCAGTTCTTC.

The DNA for the CDR3 is TGTGCCAGTAGTATCTCAGGGGACGGCAATCAGCCCCAGCATTTT. This translates into CASSISGDGNQPQHF. J is TRBJ1-5 and V is TRBV19, with TRBD1 as a possible D gene (6 bases). The CDR3 extends over 15 amino acids. Germline V gene data show CDR1 as LNHDA and CDR2 as SQIVND (reference sequence). Trimming removed 3 bases at V and 2 bases at J, with 11 bases between.

A single count supports this clone. The chain is built from TRBV18 and TRBJ1-1, with unresolved D. V lost 1 base, J lost 3 bases, and 12 bases lay in between. CDR3 size: 15 residues. Germline CDR1 KGHSH, CDR2 LQKENI. The CDR3 is CASSPQSGSYTEAFF. Written as DNA, the CDR3 is TGTGCCAGCTCACCACAATCCGGCAGCTACACTGAAGCTTTCTTT. Complete variable domain (other parts from reference TRBV18 and TRBJ1-1): NAGVMQNPRHLVRRRGQEARLRCSPMKGHSHVYWYRQLPEEGLKFMVYLQKENIIDESGMPKERFSAEFPKEGPSILRIQQVVRGDSAAYFCASSPQSGSYTEAFFGQGTRLTVV.

This clone was counted only a few times. The chain is built from TRBV18 and TRBJ2-1; 12 positions agree with TRBD1. The CDR3 is 14 residues long. With 8 bases clipped from V and 9 bases from J, the junction kept 8 bases outside the gene matches. CDR1 is KGHSH and CDR2 is LQKENI in the germline V gene. The CDR3 here is CASAPGDRGREQFF. DNA for the CDR3: TGTGCCAGCGCCCCCGGGGACAGGGGGCGTGAGCAGTTCTTC.

This clone was detected only once. The chain joins TRBV18 to TRBJ2-5; no definite D call. CDR1 is KGHSH, CDR2 LQKENI, per germline. V lost 0 bases, J lost 3 bases, and 2 bases lay in between. This CDR3 contains 12 residues. In nucleotides, the CDR3 is TGTGCCAGCTCACCACCAGAAGAGACCCAGTACTTC. This sequence encodes CASSPPEETQYF. Full variable domain (rest looked up from reference TRBV18 and TRBJ2-5): NAGVMQNPRHLVRRRGQEARLRCSPMKGHSHVYWYRQLPEEGLKFMVYLQKENIIDESGMPKERFSAEFPKEGPSILRIQQVVRGDSAAYFCASSPPEETQYFGPGTRLLVL.

The chain employs TRBV30 and TRBJ2-5; 7 bases fit TRBD1. This CDR3 region has 12 residues. Germline CDR1 is GTSNPN and CDR2 is SVGIG (reference sequence). The V gene end was trimmed by 3 bases and the J gene end by 2 bases; junction bases not matched to a gene: 0. CDR3 sequence reads: CAWSRGQETQYF. CDR3 coding DNA: TGTGCCTGGAGCAGGGGGCAAGAGACCCAGTACTTC. The whole variable domain, remainder taken from reference TRBV30 and TRBJ2-5, is SQTIHQWPATLVQPVGSPLSLECTVEGTSNPNLYWYRQAAGRGLQLLFYSVGIGQISSEVPQNLSASRPQDRQFILSSKKLLLSDSGFYLCAWSRGQETQYFGPGTRLLVL.

The chain carries TRBV28 and TRBJ1-2; 11 positions agree with TRBD1. The CDR3 is 16 residues long. V shed 5 bases, J shed 8 bases, and the junction held 13 bases outside the gene matches. CDR1 MDHEN and CDR2 SYDVKM come from the germline V gene. The DNA for the CDR3 is TGTGCCAGCAGTCCATCTCCCGGGACAGGGGGGGGCGGCTACACCTTC. It is translated as CASSPSPGTGGGGYTF.